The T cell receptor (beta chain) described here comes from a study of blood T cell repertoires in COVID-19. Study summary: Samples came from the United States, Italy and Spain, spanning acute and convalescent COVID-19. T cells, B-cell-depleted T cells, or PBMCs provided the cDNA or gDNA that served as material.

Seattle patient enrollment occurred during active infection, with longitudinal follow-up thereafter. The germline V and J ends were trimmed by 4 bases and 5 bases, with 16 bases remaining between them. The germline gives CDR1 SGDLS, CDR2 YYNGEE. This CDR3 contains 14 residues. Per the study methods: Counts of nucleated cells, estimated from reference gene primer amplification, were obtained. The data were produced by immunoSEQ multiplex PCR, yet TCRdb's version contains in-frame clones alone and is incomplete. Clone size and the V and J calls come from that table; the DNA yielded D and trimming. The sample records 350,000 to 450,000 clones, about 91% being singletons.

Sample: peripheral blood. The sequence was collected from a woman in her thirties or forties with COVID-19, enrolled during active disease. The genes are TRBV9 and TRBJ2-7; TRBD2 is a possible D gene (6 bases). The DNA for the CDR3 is TGTGCCAGCAGCCCCATTACTAGCAACCACGAGCAGTACTTC. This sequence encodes CASSPITSNHEQYF. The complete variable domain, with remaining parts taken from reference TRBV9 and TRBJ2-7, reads DSGVTQTPKHLITATGQRVTLRCSPRSGDLSVYWYQQSLDQGLQFLIQYYNGEERAKGNILERFSAQQFPDLHSELNLSSLELGDSALYFCASSPITSNHEQYFGPGTRLTVT.